This T cell receptor (beta chain) originates from a study of CD8+ T cells in alopecia areata. Turning to the study itself: Treated individuals took tofacitinib by mouth, 5 to 10 mg twice daily.

Germline V CDR1 and CDR2: SQVTM, ANQGSEA. Deletions cut 7 bases from V and 5 bases from J, with 9 bases between. The CDR3 is 11 amino acids. Treatment given: oral pan-JAK inhibitor, 5-10 mg twice daily. Researchers gathered lesional scalp punch biopsies and peripheral blood from patients with alopecia areata. General study results and limits: Scalp clonality decreased significantly with tofacitinib, and so did expanded CD8+ clones among the top 100.

After isolation, RNA underwent reverse transcription to generate cDNA as the sequencing template. Sequencing used immunoSEQ multiplex PCR; TCRdb keeps in-frame clones, though not all of them. The sample yields about 140,000 clones, about four fifths seen once. On this clone itself: Its target is not known.

V and J are TRBV29-1 and TRBJ2-1; the D is unclear. The sample consisted of CD8+ T cells sorted from blood, taken at week 4, from a patient treated with tofacitinib. The origin of this receptor is a human donor with alopecia areata. The CDR3 DNA reads as TGCAGCGGCCGACGGAACAATGAGCAGTTCTTC. Encoded protein: CSGRRNNEQFF.